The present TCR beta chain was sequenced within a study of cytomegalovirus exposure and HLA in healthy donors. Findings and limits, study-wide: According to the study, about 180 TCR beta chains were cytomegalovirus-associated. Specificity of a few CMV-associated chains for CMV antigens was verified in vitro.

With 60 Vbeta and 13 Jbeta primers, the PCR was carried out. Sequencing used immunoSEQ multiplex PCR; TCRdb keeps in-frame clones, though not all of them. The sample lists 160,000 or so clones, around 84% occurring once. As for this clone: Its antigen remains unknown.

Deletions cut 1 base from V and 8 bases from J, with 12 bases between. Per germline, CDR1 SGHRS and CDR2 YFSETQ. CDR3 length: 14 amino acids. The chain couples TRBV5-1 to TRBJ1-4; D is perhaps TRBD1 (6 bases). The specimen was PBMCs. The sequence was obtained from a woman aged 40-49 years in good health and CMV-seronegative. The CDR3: CASSLIQGREKLFF. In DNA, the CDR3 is TGCGCCAGCAGCTTGATACAGGGTCGCGAAAAACTGTTTTTT.